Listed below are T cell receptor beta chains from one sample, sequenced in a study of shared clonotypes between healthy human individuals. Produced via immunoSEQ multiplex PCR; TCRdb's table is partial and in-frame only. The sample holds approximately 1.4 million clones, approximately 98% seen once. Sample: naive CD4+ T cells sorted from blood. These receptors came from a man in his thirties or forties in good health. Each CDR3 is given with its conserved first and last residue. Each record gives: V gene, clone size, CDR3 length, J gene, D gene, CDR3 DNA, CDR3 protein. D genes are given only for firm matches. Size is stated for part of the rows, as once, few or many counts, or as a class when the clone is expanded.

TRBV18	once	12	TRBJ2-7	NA	TGTGCCAGCTCACCTCAATCCTACGAGCAGTACTTC	CASSPQSYEQYF
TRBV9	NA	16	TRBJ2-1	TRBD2	TGTGCCAGCAGCGTAGACGCGGGAGGGTCCTACAATGAGCAGTTCTTC	CASSVDAGGSYNEQFF
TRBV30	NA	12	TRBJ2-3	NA	TGTGCCTGGGACCAGAGCACAGATACGCAGTATTTT	CAWDQSTDTQYF
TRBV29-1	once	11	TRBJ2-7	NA	TGCAGCATCCGACAGGCACTCGAGCAGTACTTC	CSIRQALEQYF
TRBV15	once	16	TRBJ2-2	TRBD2	TGTGCCACCAGGTTCGGCGGGAGCACGGGCACCGGGGAGCTGTTTTTT	CATRFGGSTGTGELFF
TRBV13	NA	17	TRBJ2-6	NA	TGTGCCAGCAGAAGCAGGGGGGGGTTCTCCGGGGCCAACGTCCTGACTTTC	CASRSRGGFSGANVLTF
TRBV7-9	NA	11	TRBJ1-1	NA	TGTGCCAGCAGCTTACAGGGAATAGCTTTCTTT	CASSLQGIAFF
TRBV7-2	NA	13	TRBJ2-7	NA	TGTGCCAGCAGCACACGCGCATCCGGCGAGCAGTACTTC	CASSTRASGEQYF
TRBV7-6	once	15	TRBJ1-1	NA	TGTGCCAGCAGCTTAGCGGTGGGGGGGGTGACTGAAGCTTTCTTT	CASSLAVGGVTEAFF
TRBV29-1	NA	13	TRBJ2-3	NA	TGCAGCGCCGAAGACTTAAACACAGATACGCAGTATTTT	CSAEDLNTDTQYF
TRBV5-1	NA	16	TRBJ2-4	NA	TGCGCCAGCAGCTTGGTAGGGGCGCTAGCCAAAAACATTCAGTACTTC	CASSLVGALAKNIQYF
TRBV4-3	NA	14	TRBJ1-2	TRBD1	TGCGCCAGCAGCCGGGGACAGGGGGCTATTGGCTACACCTTC	CASSRGQGAIGYTF
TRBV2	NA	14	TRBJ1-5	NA	TGTGCCAGCAGTGCAGACAGTGTCAATCAGCCCCAGCATTTT	CASSADSVNQPQHF
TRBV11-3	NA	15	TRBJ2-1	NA	TGTGCCAGTGGACGACGGGGAAGCTCCTACAATGAGCAGTTCTTC	CASGRRGSSYNEQFF
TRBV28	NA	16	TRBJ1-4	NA	TGTGCCAGCAGTTTTGTGACAGCAGCACCAAATGAAAAACTGTTTTTT	CASSFVTAAPNEKLFF
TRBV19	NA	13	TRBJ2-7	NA	TGTGCCAGTAGTCCCCGGTACGGTCGCGAGCAGTACTTC	CASSPRYGREQYF
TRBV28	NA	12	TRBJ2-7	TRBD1	TGTGCCACCGGACAGGGAGGTAACGAGCAGTACTTC	CATGQGGNEQYF
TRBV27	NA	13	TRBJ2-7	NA	TGTGCCAGCAGTTCGACTCTTAAGGGCGAGCAGTACTTC	CASSSTLKGEQYF
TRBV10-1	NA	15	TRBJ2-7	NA	TGCGCCAGCAGTGAGGGACAGTTCCCTCGTTTGGAGCAGTACTTC	CASSEGQFPRLEQYF
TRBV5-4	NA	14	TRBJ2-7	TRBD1	TGTGCCAGCAGCCGGGACAGCTCTTCCTACGAGCAGTACTTC	CASSRDSSSYEQYF
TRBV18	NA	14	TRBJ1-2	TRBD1	TGTGCCAGCTCAACCGGGACAGCTTACTATGGCTACACCTTC	CASSTGTAYYGYTF
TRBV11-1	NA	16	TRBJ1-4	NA	TGTGCCAGCAGCTTAGGGTTTGGGACCGCTAATGAAAAACTGTTTTTT	CASSLGFGTANEKLFF
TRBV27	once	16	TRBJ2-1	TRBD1	TGTGCCAGCAGTCCAAACGCGTGGGGACAGGGGTATGAGCAGTTCTTC	CASSPNAWGQGYEQFF